This T cell receptor beta chain was recorded in a study of blood T cell repertoires in COVID-19. This study enrolled people aged roughly 18 to 90 from about two dozen US geographic areas. Cohorts were based on clinical histories the participants reported. Each exposed participant met a COVID-19 case in the 2 weeks preceding study entry. V trimming: 8 bases; J trimming: 4 bases; junction bases outside the gene matches: 10. There are 14 residues in the CDR3. Germline V lookup: CDR1 GTSNPN, CDR2 SVGIG (reference sequence). Libraries were prepared by immunoSEQ multiplex PCR; TCRdb keeps only in-frame clonotypes and omits some of them. This sample has approximately 220,000 clones, with under 90% found just once.

The V call is TRBV30, the J call TRBJ1-2, with 10 bases aligning to TRBD1. The sample consisted of PBMCs or T cells enriched from blood (not recorded which). The clonotype was recovered from a woman between 45 and 60 years old who had been exposed to COVID-19. The CDR3 sequence is CATGQGVTVYGYTF. In nucleotides, the CDR3 is TGTGCCACCGGACAGGGGGTTACCGTCTATGGCTACACCTTC.